This T cell receptor (beta chain) was profiled in a study of blood T cell repertoires in COVID-19. On the study more broadly: Acute and convalescent COVID-19 samples came from the United States, Italy and Spain.

In the source study's methods: Estimates of nucleated cell counts were drawn from the amplification of reference gene primers. Measured with immunoSEQ multiplex PCR; TCRdb has only the in-frame clones, and not every one. V and J calls and clone size come straight from that table; D and trimming were deduced from the DNA. Of over 120,000 clones listed, roughly four fifths are singletons. Germline CDR1 and CDR2: MNHEY and SVGEGT. After removal of 2 bases from V and 7 bases from J, the junction contained 9 bases not matched to a gene. This CDR3 is built from 15 residues. This TCR was sampled from a woman older than 75 with acute or convalescent COVID-19. Sequencing used peripheral blood. The J gene is TRBJ1-2, the V gene TRBV6-2 or TRBV6-3; 8 bases match TRBD1. The CDR3 is CASSYRGQGRPGYTF. CDR3 bases: TGTGCCAGCAGTTACCGTGGACAGGGCAGGCCTGGCTACACCTTC.